This TCR beta chain was captured by sequencing in a study of T cell responses to AZD1222 COVID-19 vaccine. Regarding the study as a whole: Repertoire sampling was restricted to post-peak T cell response timepoints.

Second doses at about 4 or about 12 weeks were pooled. The germline gives CDR1 SGHRS, CDR2 YFSETQ. The ends were cut back, 4 bases at V and 2 bases at J, with 25 bases in the middle. This CDR3 is built from 18 residues. For this clone: Its antigen is not known.

Assay used: immunoSEQ multiplex PCR; TCRdb lists only in-frame clones, some missing. This sample has around 58,000 clones, with 89% found just once. This specimen consisted of peripheral blood, obtained 28 days after the second AZD1222 dose. The TCR originated in an adult who received the AZD1222 COVID-19 vaccine. This chain joins TRBV5-1 and TRBJ2-7, with no clear D. The CDR3 nucleotides read TGCGCCAGCAGCACCTCCACTTCTGGTCAAGGGATAACCTACGAGCAGTACTTC. It codes for CASSTSTSGQGITYEQYF.